These T cell receptor beta chains were read from a single sample in a study of blood T cell repertoires in COVID-19. Data came from immunoSEQ multiplex PCR; TCRdb stores just in-frame clones and leaves some out. Of approximately 41,000 clones listed, 88% are singletons. Material: peripheral blood. The source of these receptors is a human donor in a cohort sampled during active COVID-19. Each CDR3 is given with its conserved first and last residue. D genes are given only for firm matches. Clone size is stated in some rows and not others, as once, few, many or a class when expanded.

v_call	clone_size	j_call	d_call	cdr3_length	cdr3_aa	cdr3_nt
TRBV6-6	once	TRBJ1-5	TRBD1	18	CASSPRPGTGGGNQPQHF	TGTGCCAGCAGTCCCCGGCCCGGGACAGGGGGCGGCAATCAGCCCCAGCATTTT
TRBV29-1	NA	TRBJ2-7	TRBD1	13	CSVEGTGTYEQYF	TGCAGCGTTGAAGGGACAGGGACCTACGAGCAGTACTTC
TRBV5-8	NA	TRBJ2-1	TRBD2	17	CASSLGGGLAVYNEQFF	TGTGCCAGCAGCTTGGGGGGGGGACTAGCGGTCTACAATGAGCAGTTCTTC
TRBV5-1	NA	TRBJ1-1	NA	12	CASSPQGTEAFF	TGCGCCAGCAGCCCCCAGGGGACTGAAGCTTTCTTT
TRBV28	NA	TRBJ2-1	TRBD2	14	CASSWGLATNEQFF	TGTGCCAGCAGTTGGGGACTAGCGACGAATGAGCAGTTCTTC
TRBV5-1	NA	TRBJ1-2	TRBD1	16	CASSLEGDRPNYGYTF	TGCGCCAGCAGCTTGGAGGGGGACAGACCTAACTATGGCTACACCTTC
TRBV3-1/TRBV3-2	NA	TRBJ2-7	TRBD2	15	CASSQLAGEAYEQYF	TGTGCCAGCAGCCAATTAGCGGGAGAGGCGTATGAGCAGTACTTC
TRBV19	NA	TRBJ1-1	NA	16	CASSIQTGRMNTEAFF	TGTGCCAGTAGTATACAGACAGGTAGGATGAACACTGAAGCTTTCTTT
TRBV27	NA	TRBJ2-1	TRBD2	14	CASSGTSGTHEQFF	TGTGCCAGCTCCGGAACTAGCGGGACTCATGAGCAGTTCTTC
TRBV19	once	TRBJ1-6	NA	15	CASSTASRVLSPLHF	TGTGCCAGTAGTACCGCCTCCAGGGTCCTCTCACCCCTCCACTTT
TRBV5-1	NA	TRBJ1-1	TRBD1	14	CASSRWGTDSEAFF	TGCGCCAGCAGCAGGTGGGGGACAGACAGCGAAGCTTTCTTT
TRBV27	NA	TRBJ2-5	TRBD2	15	CASKVRGGKQETQYF	TGTGCCAGCAAAGTTCGGGGGGGAAAGCAAGAGACCCAGTACTTC
TRBV28	NA	TRBJ1-2	TRBD1	16	CASSLGQGALDYGYTF	TGTGCCAGCAGCCTCGGACAGGGGGCGTTAGACTATGGCTACACCTTC
TRBV4-2	NA	TRBJ1-4	TRBD1	15	CASSLSGTGVEKLFF	TGTGCCAGCAGCTTATCCGGGACAGGGGTCGAAAAACTGTTTTTT